The entry that follows covers one T cell receptor beta chain sequence. No antigen is known for it. The CDR3 runs to 15 residues. Germline loops: CDR1 MNHEY, CDR2 SMNVEV (reference sequence). The V end was cut by 0 bases, the J end by 2 bases, with 10 bases between. This record belongs to a study of neoadjuvant anti-PD-1 for oral cavity cancer. Time point described: after neoadjuvant nivolumab, at surgical resection. These newly diagnosed stage II-IVA oral cavity squamous cell carcinoma patients had no prior systemic or radiation treatment. Six replicates per PBMC sample, mostly from roughly 500 ng of genomic DNA. The data were produced by immunoSEQ multiplex PCR, yet TCRdb's version contains in-frame clones alone and is incomplete. The sample has thousands of clones, around 69% seen once; the top ten hold about 2.9%. Study results and caveats: With a few patients per group, TCR findings need larger cohorts.

The chain uses TRBV27 and TRBJ1-2; TRBD1 is a possible D gene (5 bases). This sequence originates from a person aged 35 to 85 with oral cavity squamous cell carcinoma. Specimen: PBMCs, collected after nivolumab (anti-PD-1) treatment. The CDR3: CASSLSSGGNYGYTF. As DNA, the CDR3 is TGTGCCAGCAGTTTATCGAGTGGGGGGAACTATGGCTACACCTTC.